Below, 27 T cell receptor beta chains from the same sample are listed, as sequenced in a study of blood T cell repertoires in COVID-19. TCRdb keeps only in-frame clones here, not all; method: immunoSEQ multiplex PCR. The sample lists 250,000 to 350,000 clones, about 80% occurring once. Sample: peripheral blood. All receptors come from a person between 70 and 80 years old with COVID-19, enrolled during active disease.

The chain carries TRBV4-1 and TRBJ1-2, with D perhaps matching TRBD1 (6 bases). The V end was cut by 2 bases, the J end by 4 bases, with 14 bases between. This CDR3 spans 15 amino acids. In germline, CDR1 is MGHRA, CDR2 YSYEKL. The CDR3 DNA reads TGCGCCAGCAGCCAACCTACAGGGAATCCCTATGGCTACACCTTC. Its translation is CASSQPTGNPYGYTF.

The genes are TRBV10-2 and TRBJ1-2, with 7 nucleotides matching TRBD1. The CDR3 runs 14 residues. Germline V gene sequence: CDR1 WSHSY, CDR2 SAAADI. V shed 2 bases and J 7 bases; nucleotides not matched to a gene: 7. The CDR3 nucleotides are TGCGCCAGCAGTGAGGGGACAGTTTGGGGTGGCTACACCTTC. This sequence encodes CASSEGTVWGGYTF.

This clone has only one observation. The V gene is TRBV5-1, the J gene TRBJ2-2; 8 bases agree with TRBD2. From germline, CDR1 is SGHRS and CDR2 YFSETQ. Trimming removed 4 bases from V and 0 bases from J; junction bases left unmatched: 11. CDR3 length: 18 residues. In DNA form, the CDR3 reads TGCGCCAGCAGCACGCGGGGGGTCGGAACCGCGAACACCGGGGAGCTGTTTTTT. Translated: CASSTRGVGTANTGELFF.

The chain recombines TRBV4-1 with TRBJ1-6; no definite D call. The CDR3 has 14 amino acids. Germline values: CDR1 MGHRA, CDR2 YSYEKL. V lost 3 bases and J 8 bases, leaving 11 bases between the germline ends. The CDR3 is CASSHRGEDSPLHF. The DNA for the CDR3 is TGCGCCAGCAGCCACCGCGGGGAGGATTCACCCCTCCACTTT.

This chain joins TRBV7-2 and TRBJ1-2; tentative D call: TRBD1 (6 bases). Germline V gene data show CDR1 as SGHTA and CDR2 as FQGNSA. The CDR3 extends over 13 amino acids. V was trimmed by 5 bases and J by 7 bases, leaving 14 bases between them. The CDR3: CASSPWTDGGYTF. CDR3 bases: TGTGCCAGCAGCCCGTGGACAGACGGTGGCTACACCTTC.

CDR3 nucleotide sequence: TGCGCCAGCAGCCCCGGGGGGGGACAGACCCAGTACTTC. Translated: CASSPGGGQTQYF. The rearrangement joins TRBV5-1 to TRBJ2-4, with TRBD2 matching 8 bases. TRBJ2-5 explains the end of the DNA better; the J call may be wrong. CDR3 length: 13 residues. Germline loops: CDR1 SGHRS, CDR2 YFSETQ.

This clone was found once. The chain links TRBV7-2 to TRBJ2-7; 10 bases line up with TRBD2. This CDR3 region has 15 residues. The J segment lost 5 bases and the V segment lost 2 bases, leaving 6 bases of the junction unmatched. Germline lookup yields CDR1 SGHTA and CDR2 FQGNSA. The DNA of the CDR3 is TGTGCCAGCAGCTTATGGGAACTAGCGGGAAACGAGCAGTACTTC. Amino acid sequence: CASSLWELAGNEQYF.

This clone has just one count. The rearrangement joins TRBV30 to TRBJ2-7; 7 nucleotides align to TRBD2. The CDR3 totals 12 residues. V shed 5 bases, J shed 6 bases, and the junction held 7 bases outside the gene matches. CDR1 is GTSNPN, CDR2 SVGIG, per germline (reference sequence). This CDR3 reads CAWGLGGVEQYF. In nucleotides, the CDR3 is TGTGCCTGGGGGTTGGGAGGGGTCGAGCAGTACTTC.

The V and J genes are TRBV12-3 or TRBV12-4 and TRBJ1-2; D perhaps matches TRBD1 (5 bases). V was trimmed by 6 bases and J by 8 bases, leaving 13 bases between them. The CDR3 covers 12 residues. The CDR3 DNA reads as TGTGCCAGCAGCCCGACAGTGGCCGGCTACACCTTC. It yields the protein CASSPTVAGYTF.

The gene calls are TRBV7-8 and TRBJ2-7; possible D gene TRBD2, 6 bases. Trimming stripped 5 bases from V and 3 bases from J, with 17 bases between. Germline CDR1 reads SGHVS; CDR2 reads FQNEAQ. This CDR3 has 15 amino acids. The CDR3 nucleotides are TGTGCCAGCAGCCTACGGAGGGTCAGGGTCTACGAGCAGTACTTC. Translated: CASSLRRVRVYEQYF.

The rearrangement joins TRBV5-4 to TRBJ2-1, with 9 bases that match TRBD2. Germline V gene data show CDR1 as SGHNT and CDR2 as YYREEE (reference sequence). The V segment lost 10 bases and the J segment 9 bases; nucleotides outside the gene matches: 14. The CDR3 loop spans 14 amino acids. CDR3 sequence (DNA): TGTGCCGGAGGGACTAGCTGGGCGACTGGTGAGCAGTTCTTC. Amino acid sequence: CAGGTSWATGEQFF.

As concerns this clone: The junction departs from the called germline gene at one end, perhaps through a read error. Here the CDR3 reads CASGSGQGTGNF. The CDR3 region has the DNA TGTGCCAGCGGATCAGGACAGGGCACCGGGAACTTT. The chain has TRBV28 and TRBJ1-6; 8 bases line up with TRBD1. The CDR3 contains 12 residues. The germline gives CDR1 MDHEN, CDR2 SYDVKM.

This chain uses TRBV7-8 with TRBJ2-3; possible D gene TRBD1, 7 bases. This CDR3 is built from 15 residues. V lost 6 bases and J 2 bases, leaving 15 bases between the germline ends. Per the germline V gene, CDR1 is SGHVS and CDR2 is FQNEAQ. DNA for the CDR3: TGTGCCAGCAGACTGCGGGACAGATACACAGATACGCAGTATTTT. It encodes CASRLRDRYTDTQYF.

The rearrangement uses TRBV19 and TRBJ1-1; D is perhaps TRBD1 (5 bases). This CDR3 comprises 13 residues. Trimming stripped 3 bases from V and 5 bases from J, with 10 bases between. Germline V gene lookup returns CDR1 LNHDA and CDR2 SQIVND (reference sequence). The CDR3 nucleotides read TGTGCCAGTAGTATCATGGAGGGGACTGAAGCTTTCTTT. Residues: CASSIMEGTEAFF.

J is TRBJ2-7 and V is TRBV6-6, with D possibly matching TRBD1 (6 bases). CDR1 and CDR2 (germline): MNHNY, SVGAGI (reference sequence). Between the trimmed V and J ends, which lost 0 bases and 7 bases, there was a span of 10 bases. CDR3 length: 13 amino acids. The CDR3 here is CASSYSWGREQYF. CDR3 DNA: TGTGCCAGCAGTTACTCGTGGGGGCGGGAGCAGTACTTC.

V usage is TRBV27 and J usage is TRBJ1-1; D is unclear. V lost 3 bases and J 4 bases, leaving 12 bases between the germline ends. The CDR3 is made up of 14 amino acids. Germline CDR1 reads MNHEY; CDR2 reads SMNVEV (reference sequence). The CDR3 spells CASSFRGAGTEAFF. CDR3 nucleotide sequence: TGTGCCAGCAGTTTTCGAGGTGCTGGCACTGAAGCTTTCTTT.

This chain links TRBV7-9 with TRBJ1-4; 9 bases fit TRBD1. The junction had 12 bases not matched to a gene; V was cut back by 6 bases and J by 4 bases. The CDR3 is 17 amino acids. CDR1 SEHNR and CDR2 FQNEAQ come from the germline V gene (reference sequence). CDR3 bases: TGTGCCAGCAGACCCGGGACAGGGCGGTTGGATAATGAAAAACTGTTTTTT. Residues: CASRPGTGRLDNEKLFF.

The chain carries TRBV28 and TRBJ1-2, with 8 bases aligning to TRBD1. The CDR3 runs 15 residues. Trimming cost V 5 bases and J 1 base; bases outside gene matches: 6. CDR1 is MDHEN and CDR2 is SYDVKM in the germline V gene. CDR3 sequence: CASSPGTGLNYGYTF. In DNA, the CDR3 is TGTGCCAGCAGTCCCGGGACAGGCCTTAACTATGGCTACACCTTC.

This chain joins TRBV2 and TRBJ2-3; 8 positions agree with TRBD1. Trimming cost V 7 bases and J 4 bases; bases outside gene matches: 7. The CDR3 runs 14 residues. Germline V gene data show CDR1 as SNHLY and CDR2 as FYNNEI. CDR3 sequence reads: CASTPRGRSDTQYF. The CDR3 nucleotides are TGTGCCAGCACCCCCAGGGGGCGGTCAGATACGCAGTATTTT.

This clone was counted once. In DNA, the CDR3 is TGCGCCAGCAGCTTGACCGGGACTAGCGGGATGAAGGAGACCCAGTACTTC. This sequence encodes CASSLTGTSGMKETQYF. This chain connects TRBV5-1 to TRBJ2-5, with 13 bases lining up with TRBD2. Losses at the gene ends were 1 base for V and 5 bases for J; bases not matched to a gene: 8. The CDR3 is 17 amino acids. Germline lookup yields CDR1 SGHRS and CDR2 YFSETQ.

CDR3 sequence (DNA): TGCGCCAGCAGCTTGGTAGGAACAGTCACAGATACGCAGTATTTT. Translating it yields CASSLVGTVTDTQYF. The chain joins TRBV5-1 to TRBJ2-3; D uncertain. This CDR3 spans 15 amino acids. V lost 0 bases, J lost 2 bases, and 10 bases lay in between. Germline assignment: CDR1 SGHRS and CDR2 YFSETQ. Filled out from reference TRBV5-1 and TRBJ2-3, the complete variable domain reads KAGVTQTPRYLIKTRGQQVTLSCSPISGHRSVSWYQQTPGQGLQFLFEYFSETQRNKGNFPGRFSGRQFSNSRSEMNVSTLELGDSALYLCASSLVGTVTDTQYFGPGTRLTVL.

V usage is TRBV30 and J usage is TRBJ2-1, with D uncertain. Looked up from germline, CDR1 is GTSNPN and CDR2 is SVGIG (reference sequence). The CDR3 totals 12 residues. With 1 base removed from V and 9 bases from J, the gap between germline ends came to 10 bases. Written as DNA, the CDR3 is TGTGCCTGGAGTGAAACGCCTACTGAGCAGTTCTTC. Protein sequence: CAWSETPTEQFF.

The chain recombines TRBV19 with TRBJ1-5; tentative D call: TRBD1 (5 bases). CDR3 length equals 16 residues. The germline V gene has CDR1 LNHDA and CDR2 SQIVND (reference sequence). V was trimmed by 2 bases and J by 2 bases, leaving 13 bases between them. Here the CDR3 reads CASSIRGSEGNQPQHF. CDR3 sequence (DNA): TGTGCCAGTAGTATAAGGGGTTCGGAAGGCAATCAGCCCCAGCATTTT.

This chain connects TRBV29-1 to TRBJ2-4; possibly TRBD2 for D (5 bases). Germline V lookup: CDR1 SQVTM, CDR2 ANQGSEA. This CDR3 contains 12 residues. V shed 6 bases and J shed 0 bases, with 6 bases lying between them. The CDR3 DNA follows: TGCAGCGTCGGACTAGCCAAAAACATTCAGTACTTC. This sequence encodes CSVGLAKNIQYF.

This clone was seen only once. The J gene is TRBJ1-1, the V gene TRBV7-9, with unresolved D. Germline-derived CDR1 and CDR2 are SEHNR and FQNEAQ (reference sequence). The V end was cut by 0 bases, the J end by 6 bases, with 8 bases between. The CDR3 is 13 residues long. The CDR3 sequence is CASSLAARPEAFF. As DNA, the CDR3 is TGTGCCAGCAGCTTAGCCGCCAGGCCTGAAGCTTTCTTT.

The count of this clone is one. The rearrangement joins TRBV5-1 to TRBJ1-1; 9 bases line up with TRBD1. CDR1 and CDR2 from the germline V gene are SGHRS and YFSETQ. With V trimmed by 4 bases and J by 4 bases, 8 bases remained unmatched. This CDR3 spans 15 amino acids. Here the CDR3 reads CASSTRTGAATEAFF. The CDR3 region has the DNA TGCGCCAGCAGCACACGGACAGGGGCGGCCACTGAAGCTTTCTTT.

This chain links TRBV10-2 with TRBJ2-1; 8 bases line up with TRBD2. The CDR3 contains 14 residues. Germline loops: CDR1 WSHSY, CDR2 SAAADI. With V trimmed by 3 bases and J by 9 bases, 7 bases remained unmatched. CDR3: CASSEGDSGIEQFF. In DNA form, the CDR3 reads TGCGCCAGCAGTGAAGGTGATAGCGGGATTGAGCAGTTCTTC.